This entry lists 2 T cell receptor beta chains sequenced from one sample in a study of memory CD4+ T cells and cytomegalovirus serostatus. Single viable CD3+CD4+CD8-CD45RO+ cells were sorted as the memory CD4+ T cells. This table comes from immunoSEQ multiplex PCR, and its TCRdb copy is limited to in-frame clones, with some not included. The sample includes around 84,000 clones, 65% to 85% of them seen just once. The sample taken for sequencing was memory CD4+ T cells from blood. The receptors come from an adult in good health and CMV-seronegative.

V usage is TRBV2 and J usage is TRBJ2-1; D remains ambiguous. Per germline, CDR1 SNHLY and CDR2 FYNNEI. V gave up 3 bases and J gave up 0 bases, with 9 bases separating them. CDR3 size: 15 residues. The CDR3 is CASSDDGSSYNEQFF. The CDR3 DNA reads TGTGCCAGCAGTGACGACGGAAGCTCCTACAATGAGCAGTTCTTC. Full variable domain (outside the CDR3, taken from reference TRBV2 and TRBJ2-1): EPEVTQTPSHQVTQMGQEVILRCVPISNHLYFYWYRQILGQKVEFLVSFYNNEISEKSEIFDDQFSVERPDGSNFTLKIRSTKLEDSAMYFCASSDDGSSYNEQFFGPGTRLTVL.

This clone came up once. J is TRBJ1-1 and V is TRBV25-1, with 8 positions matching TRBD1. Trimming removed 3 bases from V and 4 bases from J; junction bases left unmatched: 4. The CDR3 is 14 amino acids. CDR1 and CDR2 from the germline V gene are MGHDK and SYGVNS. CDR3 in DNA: TGTGCCAGCAGTGAGACAGGGGTACGCACTGAAGCTTTCTTT. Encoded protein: CASSETGVRTEAFF.